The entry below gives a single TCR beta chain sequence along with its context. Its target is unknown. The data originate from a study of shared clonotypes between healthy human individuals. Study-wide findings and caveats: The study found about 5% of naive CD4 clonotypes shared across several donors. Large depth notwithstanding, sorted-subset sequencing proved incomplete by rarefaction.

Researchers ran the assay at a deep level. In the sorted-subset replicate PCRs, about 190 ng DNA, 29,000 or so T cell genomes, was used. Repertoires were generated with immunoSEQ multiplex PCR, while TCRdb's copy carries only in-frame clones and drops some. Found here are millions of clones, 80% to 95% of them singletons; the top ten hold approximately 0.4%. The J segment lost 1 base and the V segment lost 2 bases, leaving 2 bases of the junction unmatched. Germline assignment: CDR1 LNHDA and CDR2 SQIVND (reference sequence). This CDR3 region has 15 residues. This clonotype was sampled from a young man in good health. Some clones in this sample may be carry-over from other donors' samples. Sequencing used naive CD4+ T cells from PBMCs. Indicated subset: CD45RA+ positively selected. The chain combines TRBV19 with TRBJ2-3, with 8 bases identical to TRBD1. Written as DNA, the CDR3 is TGTGCCAGTAGTATACAGGGGGCTGGCACAGATACGCAGTATTTT. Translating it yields CASSIQGAGTDTQYF.